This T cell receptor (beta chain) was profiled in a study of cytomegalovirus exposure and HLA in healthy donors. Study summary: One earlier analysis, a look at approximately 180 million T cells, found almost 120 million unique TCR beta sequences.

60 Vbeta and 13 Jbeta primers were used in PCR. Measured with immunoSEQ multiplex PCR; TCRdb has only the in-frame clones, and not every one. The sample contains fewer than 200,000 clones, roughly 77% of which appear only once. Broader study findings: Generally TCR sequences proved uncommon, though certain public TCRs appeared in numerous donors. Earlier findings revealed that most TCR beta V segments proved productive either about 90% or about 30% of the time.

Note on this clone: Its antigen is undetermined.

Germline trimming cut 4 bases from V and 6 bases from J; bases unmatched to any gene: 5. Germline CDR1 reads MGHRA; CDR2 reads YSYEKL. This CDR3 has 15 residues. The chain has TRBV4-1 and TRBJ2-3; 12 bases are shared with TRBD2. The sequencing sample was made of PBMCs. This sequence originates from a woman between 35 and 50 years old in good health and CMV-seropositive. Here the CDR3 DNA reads TGCGCCAGCAGCCTTCTAGCGGGGGGGATGGATACGCAGTATTTT. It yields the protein CASSLLAGGMDTQYF.